This T cell receptor beta chain was documented in a study of blood T cell repertoires in COVID-19. The wider study: COVID-19 samples collected from the United States, Italy and Spain covered acute and convalescent phases.

The Seattle site enrolled patients during active infection and followed them longitudinally. TCRdb keeps only in-frame clones here, not all; method: immunoSEQ multiplex PCR. The data hold some 190,000 clones, with roughly 76% observed a single time. Material for sequencing was peripheral blood. The TCR sequence derives from a woman in her thirties or forties with COVID-19, enrolled during active disease.

This chain's CDR3 is CASSLDIRRDRDTEAFF. Written as DNA, the CDR3 is TGTGCCAGCAGTTTAGACATTCGCCGGGACAGGGACACTGAAGCTTTCTTT. J is TRBJ1-1 and V is TRBV28, with 9 bases aligning to TRBD1. Germline assignment: CDR1 MDHEN and CDR2 SYDVKM. The CDR3 contains 17 residues. V shed 2 bases and J 3 bases; nucleotides not matched to a gene: 10.